The 13 T cell receptor beta chains given below trace back to one sample, sequenced in a study of cytomegalovirus exposure and HLA in healthy donors. Primers: 60 Vbeta forward and 13 Jbeta reverse. Clones were read by immunoSEQ multiplex PCR, and TCRdb kept only the in-frame ones, dropping some. The sample shows 160,000 or so clones, around 80% of them seen only once. The sample comprised PBMCs. The receptors come from a middle-aged man in good health and CMV-seronegative.

This clone has a single count. V usage is TRBV19 and J usage is TRBJ2-7; weak D call: TRBD1 (6 bases). Trimming took off 5 bases at V and 0 bases at J, with 14 bases between the two ends. The CDR3 runs to 15 residues. In germline, CDR1 is LNHDA, CDR2 SQIVND (reference sequence). The DNA of the CDR3 is TGTGCCAGTAGTGACGAGACAGGAATCTCCTACGAGCAGTACTTC. This translates into CASSDETGISYEQYF.

This sequence joins TRBV4-3 and TRBJ2-2, with TRBD1 matching 8 bases. This CDR3 has 17 amino acids. The junction had 9 bases not matched to a gene; V was cut back by 1 base and J by 5 bases. Per the germline V gene, CDR1 is LGHNA and CDR2 is YSLEER. Written as DNA, the CDR3 is TGCGCCAGCAGCCAAGCGGGCAGGGGGCGCAAGACCGGGGAGCTGTTTTTT. This encodes CASSQAGRGRKTGELFF.

V and J are TRBV18 and TRBJ1-2; 7 bases map to TRBD1. The trim removed 3 bases at V and 8 bases at J, leaving 3 bases unmatched. The CDR3 runs 12 residues. Germline lookup yields CDR1 KGHSH and CDR2 LQKENI. DNA for the CDR3: TGTGCCAGCTCACCGTCGACAGGGGGCTACACCTTC. Residues: CASSPSTGGYTF.

CDR3 sequence reads: CASSRWEDGYEQYF. In DNA, the CDR3 is TGCGCCAGCAGCAGGTGGGAGGACGGCTACGAGCAGTACTTC. The chain joins TRBV5-1 to TRBJ2-7; perhaps TRBD2 as D (6 bases). Germline V lookup: CDR1 SGHRS, CDR2 YFSETQ. CDR3 length: 14 amino acids. V was pared by 4 bases and J by 3 bases, with 14 bases between. The full variable domain, completed using reference TRBV5-1 and TRBJ2-7, is KAGVTQTPRYLIKTRGQQVTLSCSPISGHRSVSWYQQTPGQGLQFLFEYFSETQRNKGNFPGRFSGRQFSNSRSEMNVSTLELGDSALYLCASSRWEDGYEQYFGPGTRLTVT.

V is TRBV5-1 and J is TRBJ1-4; 7 nucleotides align to TRBD1. V dropped 4 bases and J dropped 1; count of bases not matched to a gene: 4. The CDR3 is 15 residues long. Germline V lookup: CDR1 SGHRS, CDR2 YFSETQ. DNA for the CDR3: TGCGCCAGCAGCCCAAACAGGGGAACTAATGAAAAACTGTTTTTT. It yields the protein CASSPNRGTNEKLFF.

This chain connects TRBV9 to TRBJ2-5; TRBD2 matches at 8 bases. The CDR3 loop spans 15 amino acids. Germline V gene data show CDR1 as SGDLS and CDR2 as YYNGEE. V lost 5 bases, J lost 1 base, and 7 bases stayed unmatched. CDR3 coding DNA: TGTGCCAGCAGTGGATCCGGGGGGGGCCAAGAGACCCAGTACTTC. Translated: CASSGSGGGQETQYF.

CDR3 region: CASSLASLDRSYTF. The CDR3 nucleotides read TGTGCCAGCAGCTTAGCTTCCCTGGACAGGAGCTACACCTTC. The chain carries TRBV7-8 and TRBJ1-2; 7 bases line up with TRBD1. With V trimmed by 0 bases and J by 9 bases, 7 bases remained unmatched. The CDR3 length is 14 residues. Germline CDR1 is SGHVS and CDR2 is FQNEAQ.

This clone was seen only a few times. The rearrangement links TRBV18 to TRBJ2-2, with D uncertain. The length of the CDR3 is 15 residues. Germline CDR1 KGHSH, CDR2 LQKENI. V lost 2 bases to trimming and J lost 4 bases, with 11 bases between them. The CDR3 nucleotides read TGTGCCAGCTCACCATTAGTCCCCCCCACCGGGGAGCTGTTTTTT. This sequence encodes CASSPLVPPTGELFF.

As concerns this clone: The junction differs from germline at one of its ends, possibly a read error. The chain is built from TRBV7-9 and TRBJ1-2; possibly TRBD1 for D (6 bases). Germline V gene sequence: CDR1 SEHNR, CDR2 FQNEAQ (reference sequence). The CDR3 loop spans 14 amino acids. The CDR3 sequence is CSSSLAGQIYGYTF. The CDR3 DNA follows: TGTTCCAGCAGCTTAGCGGGACAAATCTATGGCTACACCTTC.

The chain carries TRBV5-1 and TRBJ2-2, with TRBD2 identical over 9 bases. The CDR3 sequence is 17 residues long. CDR1 and CDR2 (germline): SGHRS, YFSETQ. After removal of 1 base from V and 4 bases from J, the junction contained 8 bases not matched to a gene. This chain's CDR3 is CASSLFSSGGFTGELFF. The CDR3 DNA reads TGCGCCAGCAGCTTGTTTTCCAGCGGGGGGTTCACCGGGGAGCTGTTTTTT.

The chain uses TRBV14 and TRBJ1-1; TRBD1 is a possible D gene (6 bases). The CDR3 runs to 13 residues. Looked up from germline, CDR1 is SGHDN and CDR2 is FVKESK. V lost 3 bases to trimming and J lost 5 bases, with 10 bases between them. CDR3 amino acids: CASSHQGGTEAFF. The CDR3 DNA reads TGTGCCAGCAGCCATCAAGGGGGTACTGAAGCTTTCTTT.

The chain links TRBV25-1 to TRBJ2-7; D is unresolved. The CDR3 runs to 15 residues. V lost 0 bases and J lost 0, with 9 bases in between. Germline V gene data show CDR1 as MGHDK and CDR2 as SYGVNS. The CDR3: CASSEYSRHSYEQYF. Here the CDR3 DNA reads TGTGCCAGCAGTGAATACAGCAGACACTCCTACGAGCAGTACTTC.

This chain's CDR3 is CSVTRQGADTQYF. CDR3 bases: TGCAGCGTGACCCGACAGGGGGCAGATACGCAGTATTTT. This chain links TRBV29-1 with TRBJ2-3; 9 bases are shared with TRBD1. V shed 6 bases and J 4 bases; nucleotides not matched to a gene: 5. The CDR3 is 13 amino acids. Germline lookup yields CDR1 SQVTM and CDR2 ANQGSEA.